The subject of this entry is one T cell receptor (beta chain). This record belongs to a study of blood T cell repertoires in COVID-19. Some clones are missing from TCRdb's copy, which holds only in-frame ones; the method was immunoSEQ multiplex PCR. The profile shows tens of thousands of clones, approximately 90% of them singletons. The CDR3 length is 17 residues. V lost 3 bases to trimming and J lost 4 bases, with 19 bases between them. The germline gives CDR1 SNHLY, CDR2 FYNNEI. The sequence came from a human donor in a cohort sampled during active COVID-19. The chain combines TRBV2 with TRBJ1-3, with D tentatively TRBD1 (6 bases). Sequenced material: peripheral blood. DNA of the CDR3: TGTGCCAGCAGTGATCTTCCACAGGGATTAGGAGGAAACACCATATATTTT. Protein: CASSDLPQGLGGNTIYF.